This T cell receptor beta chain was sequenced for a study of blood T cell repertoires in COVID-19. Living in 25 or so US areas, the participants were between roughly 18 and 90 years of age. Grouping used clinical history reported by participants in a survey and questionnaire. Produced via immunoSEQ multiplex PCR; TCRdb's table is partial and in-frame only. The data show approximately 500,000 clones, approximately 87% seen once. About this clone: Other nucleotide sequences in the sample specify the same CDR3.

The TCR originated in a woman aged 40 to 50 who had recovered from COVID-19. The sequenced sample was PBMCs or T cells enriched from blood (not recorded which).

CDR3 protein: CASSPGTANYGYTF. The CDR3 region has the DNA TGTGCCAGCTCACCCGGGACAGCTAACTATGGCTACACCTTC. The gene calls are TRBV18 and TRBJ1-2, with 7 bases lining up with TRBD1. Germline-derived CDR1 and CDR2 are KGHSH and LQKENI. The V segment lost 3 bases and the J segment 0 bases; nucleotides outside the gene matches: 1. This CDR3 contains 14 residues.